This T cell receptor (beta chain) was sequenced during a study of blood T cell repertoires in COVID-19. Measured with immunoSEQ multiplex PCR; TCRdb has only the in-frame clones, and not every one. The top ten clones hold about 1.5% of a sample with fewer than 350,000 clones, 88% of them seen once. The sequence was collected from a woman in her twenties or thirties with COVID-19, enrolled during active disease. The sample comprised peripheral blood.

CDR3 in amino acids: CASSSLTGYNSPLHF. For the CDR3, the DNA is TGTGCCAGTAGTTCCTTGACAGGCTATAATTCACCCCTCCACTTT. The V call is TRBV19, the J call TRBJ1-6, with TRBD1 as a possible D gene (6 bases). V was clipped by 5 bases and J by 3 bases, with 11 bases between them. Per the germline V gene, CDR1 is LNHDA and CDR2 is SQIVND (reference sequence). The CDR3 spans 15 residues.